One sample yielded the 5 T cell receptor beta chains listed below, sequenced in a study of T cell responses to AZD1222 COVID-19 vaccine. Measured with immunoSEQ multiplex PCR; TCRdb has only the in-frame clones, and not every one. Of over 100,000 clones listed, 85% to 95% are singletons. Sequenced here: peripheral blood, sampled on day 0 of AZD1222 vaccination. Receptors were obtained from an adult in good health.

The CDR3 here is CASSDTGGNQPQHF. CDR3 sequence (DNA): TGTGCCAGCAGCGATACAGGGGGCAATCAGCCCCAGCATTTT. The chain carries TRBV3-1 (or the pseudogene TRBV3-2) and TRBJ1-5, with 7 bases matching TRBD1. Germline V gene lookup returns CDR1 LGHDT and CDR2 YNNKEL (reference sequence). The CDR3 has 14 amino acids. Unmatched junction bases numbered 3, after V lost 5 bases and J lost 2 bases.

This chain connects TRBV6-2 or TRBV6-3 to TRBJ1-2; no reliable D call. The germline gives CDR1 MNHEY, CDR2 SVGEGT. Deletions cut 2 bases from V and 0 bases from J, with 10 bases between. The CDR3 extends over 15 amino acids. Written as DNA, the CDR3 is TGTGCCAGCAGTTACCGCCTGCAGTCTAACTATGGCTACACCTTC. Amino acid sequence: CASSYRLQSNYGYTF.

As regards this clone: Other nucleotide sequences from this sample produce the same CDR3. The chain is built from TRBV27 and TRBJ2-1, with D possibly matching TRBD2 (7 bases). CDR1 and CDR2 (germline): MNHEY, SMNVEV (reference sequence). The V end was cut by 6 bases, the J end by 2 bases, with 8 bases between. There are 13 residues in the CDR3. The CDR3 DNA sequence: TGTGCCAGCAGCGGGGGGCCCTACAATGAGCAGTTCTTC. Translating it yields CASSGGPYNEQFF.

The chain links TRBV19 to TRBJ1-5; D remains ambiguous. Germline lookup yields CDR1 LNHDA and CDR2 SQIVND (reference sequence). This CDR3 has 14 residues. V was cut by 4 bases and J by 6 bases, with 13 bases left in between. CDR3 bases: TGTGCCAGTAGTAATGCCGGGTTCGGTCAGCCCCAGCATTTT. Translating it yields CASSNAGFGQPQHF.

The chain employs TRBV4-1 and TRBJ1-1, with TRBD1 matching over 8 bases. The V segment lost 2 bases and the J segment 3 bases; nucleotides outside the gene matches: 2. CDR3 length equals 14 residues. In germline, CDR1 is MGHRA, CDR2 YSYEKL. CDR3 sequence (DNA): TGCGCCAGCAGCCAAATGGACAGGGACACTGAAGCTTTCTTT. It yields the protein CASSQMDRDTEAFF.